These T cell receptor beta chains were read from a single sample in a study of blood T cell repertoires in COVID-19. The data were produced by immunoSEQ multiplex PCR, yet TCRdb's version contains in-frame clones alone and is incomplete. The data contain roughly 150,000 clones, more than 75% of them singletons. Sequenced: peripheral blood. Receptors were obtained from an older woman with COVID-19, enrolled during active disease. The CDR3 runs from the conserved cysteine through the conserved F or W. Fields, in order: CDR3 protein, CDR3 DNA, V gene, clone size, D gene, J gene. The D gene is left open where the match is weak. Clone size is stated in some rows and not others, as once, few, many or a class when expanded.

CATSGHPNEKLFF | TGTGCCACCAGCGGACATCCTAATGAAAAACTGTTTTTT | TRBV24-1 | . | . | TRBJ1-4
CASRDTTNTGELFF | TGTGCCAGCCGGGACACAACGAACACCGGGGAGCTGTTTTTT | TRBV18 | . | . | TRBJ2-2
CASSSIGGGSSYEQYF | TGTGCCAGCAGTTCCATCGGGGGGGGGAGCTCCTACGAGCAGTACTTC | TRBV27 | . | TRBD2 | TRBJ2-7
CASSEGSRAGANVLTF | TGTGCCAGCAGTGAAGGGAGCAGGGCTGGGGCCAACGTCCTGACTTTC | TRBV2 | . | . | TRBJ2-6
CASSLSGGSGQNIQYF | TGTGCCAGCAGCTTATCCGGGGGGAGTGGCCAAAACATTCAGTACTTC | TRBV7-8 | few | TRBD2 | TRBJ2-4
CAISEAGGKGEKLFF | TGTGCCATCAGTGAAGCAGGGGGAAAGGGTGAAAAACTGTTTTTT | TRBV10-3 | . | TRBD1 | TRBJ1-4
CASSPPQGNTEAFF | TGTGCCAGCTCACCACCCCAGGGTAATACTGAAGCTTTCTTT | TRBV18 | . | . | TRBJ1-1
CAWNSYGYTF | TGTGCCTGGAATTCGTATGGCTACACCTTC | TRBV30 | . | . | TRBJ1-2
CAISELRSGAQYQETQYF | TGTGCCATCAGTGAGTTAAGGAGCGGGGCCCAGTACCAAGAGACCCAGTACTTC | TRBV10-3 | . | TRBD2 | TRBJ2-5
CASSSQRFSGNTIYF | TGTGCCAGCAGCTCACAGCGGTTCTCTGGAAACACCATATATTTT | TRBV11-2 | . | . | TRBJ1-3
CASSFTGIPYNSPLHF | TGTGCCAGCAGTTTCACAGGGATCCCCTATAATTCACCCCTCCACTTT | TRBV27 | . | . | TRBJ1-6
CASSPNWVGGRALSQYF | TGTGCCAGCAGCCCGAATTGGGTTGGGGGGAGGGCTCTCTCGCAGTACTTC | TRBV3-1/TRBV3-2 | . | TRBD2 | TRBJ2-7
CASSPRGQLYQETQYF | TGTGCCAGCAGCCCTCGGGGACAATTGTACCAAGAGACCCAGTACTTC | TRBV5-5 | . | . | TRBJ2-5
CASRIAGTGANYGYTF | TGCGCCAGCAGAATCGCCGGGACAGGGGCAAACTATGGCTACACCTTC | TRBV5-1 | . | TRBD1 | TRBJ1-2
CASSQTDSNQPQHF | TGTGCCAGCAGCCAAACAGATAGCAATCAGCCCCAGCATTTT | TRBV9 | . | . | TRBJ1-5
CASSSESSYNSPLHF | TGTGCCAGCAGCTCCGAGAGCTCCTATAATTCACCCCTCCACTTT | TRBV7-6 | . | . | TRBJ1-6
CASSQGQTHNSPLHF | TGCGCCAGCAGCCAAGGACAAACCCACAATTCACCCCTCCACTTT | TRBV4-1 | . | . | TRBJ1-6
CSAALGLAGVNEQFF | TGCAGCGCTGCCCTAGGACTAGCGGGAGTCAATGAGCAGTTCTTC | TRBV29-1 | few | TRBD2 | TRBJ2-1
CASSVQEGRNSPLHF | TGTGCCAGCAGCGTTCAAGAGGGTCGGAATTCACCCCTCCACTTT | TRBV9 | . | . | TRBJ1-6
CATSGLAVPLEQFF | TGTGCCACCTCAGGACTAGCGGTACCTTTGGAGCAGTTCTTC | TRBV19 | once | TRBD2 | TRBJ2-1
CASSPRDRVRNSNQPQHF | TGTGCCAGCAGCCCCCGGGACAGGGTTCGGAATAGCAATCAGCCCCAGCATTTT | TRBV9 | . | TRBD1 | TRBJ1-5
CASSLMTVKEAFF | TGTGCCAGCAGCTTGATGACAGTAAAAGAAGCTTTCTTT | TRBV5-8 | . | . | TRBJ1-1
CASSPGTGWTGELFF | TGTGCCAGCAGCCCTGGGACAGGGTGGACCGGGGAGCTGTTTTTT | TRBV11-3 | . | TRBD1 | TRBJ2-2
CSASLPVSYGYTF | TGCAGTGCTAGTCTTCCAGTCTCCTATGGCTACACCTTC | TRBV20-1 | few | . | TRBJ1-2
CASSLGHAGTATGYTF | TGTGCCAGCAGCTTAGGGCATGCGGGGACGGCTACCGGCTACACCTTC | TRBV7-9 | . | . | TRBJ1-2
CSVEWGGQGMYGYTF | TGCAGCGTTGAATGGGGGGGCCAAGGAATGTATGGCTACACCTTC | TRBV29-1 | once | . | TRBJ1-2
CASSRGGSTMNTEAFF | TGTGCCAGTTCGAGGGGGGGTTCAACGATGAACACTGAAGCTTTCTTT | TRBV19 | . | . | TRBJ1-1
CASSPVRSNGELFF | TGTGCCAGCAGCCCAGTTCGCTCGAATGGGGAGCTGTTTTTT | TRBV3-1/TRBV3-2 | . | . | TRBJ2-2
CASSKGQPELAKNIQYF | TGTGCCAGCAGCAAAGGACAGCCGGAGCTAGCCAAAAACATTCAGTACTTC | TRBV21-1 | . | . | TRBJ2-4
CASGSGDTYSNQPQHF | TGTGCTAGTGGTTCTGGGGACACCTATAGCAATCAGCCCCAGCATTTT | TRBV12-5 | once | . | TRBJ1-5
CASNSGGAFLSTDTQYF | TGCGCCAGCAACAGCGGGGGGGCCTTCCTATCCACAGATACGCAGTATTTT | TRBV10-2 | . | TRBD2 | TRBJ2-3
CSVVQGVNTEAFF | TGCAGCGTAGTACAGGGGGTGAACACTGAAGCTTTCTTT | TRBV29-1 | . | TRBD1 | TRBJ1-1
CASSLSYRGQAFF | TGTGCCAGCAGTTTATCCTACAGGGGGCAAGCTTTCTTT | TRBV28 | . | TRBD1 | TRBJ1-1
CSGEVRGGWETQYF | TGCAGCGGTGAAGTCAGGGGCGGGTGGGAGACCCAGTACTTC | TRBV29-1 | . | . | TRBJ2-5
CASGLGTANYGYTF | TGTGCTAGTGGTTTGGGGACAGCAAACTATGGCTACACCTTC | TRBV12-5 | . | . | TRBJ1-2
CASSLVRQNSPLHF | TGTGCCAGCAGCTTGGTTCGACAGAATTCACCCCTCCACTTT | TRBV11-2 | . | . | TRBJ1-6
CASSMGGYGYTF | TGTGCCAGTAGTATGGGGGGCTATGGCTACACCTTC | TRBV19 | . | . | TRBJ1-2
CSASPGGYGYTF | TGCAGTGCTAGTCCAGGGGGTTATGGCTACACCTTC | TRBV20-1 | few | TRBD1 | TRBJ1-2
CASSQPGLNTGELFF | TGTGCCAGCAGCCAACCAGGGTTGAACACCGGGGAGCTGTTTTTT | TRBV3-1/TRBV3-2 | . | . | TRBJ2-2
CASSQDLGHLNTEAFF | TGTGCCAGCAGCCAAGATCTGGGACACTTGAACACTGAAGCTTTCTTT | TRBV14 | . | . | TRBJ1-1
CASSRDRGSPLHF | TGTGCCAGCAGTCGGGACAGGGGATCACCCCTCCACTTT | TRBV2 | . | TRBD1 | TRBJ1-6
CASSVTSGGIQETQYF | TGTGCCAGCAGCGTGACTAGCGGGGGGATTCAAGAGACCCAGTACTTC | TRBV9 | . | TRBD2 | TRBJ2-5
CASGTGVIGNTIYF | TGTGCCAGCGGGACAGGGGTAATCGGAAACACCATATATTTT | TRBV25-1 | . | TRBD1 | TRBJ1-3
CASSASRGRDTEAFF | TGTGCCAGCTCCGCCTCCAGGGGTCGGGACACTGAAGCTTTCTTT | TRBV18 | . | . | TRBJ1-1
CASSQKRGRSTDTQYF | TGTGCCAGCAGTCAAAAAAGAGGGCGAAGCACAGATACGCAGTATTTT | TRBV7-8 | . | . | TRBJ2-3
CASSSDGTSSEKLFF | TGCGCCAGCAGCTCTGACGGGACAAGTTCTGAAAAACTGTTTTTT | TRBV5-1 | . | . | TRBJ1-4
CASSLSGAFGYTF | TGTGCCAGCAGCTTATCAGGGGCCTTTGGCTACACCTTC | TRBV7-9 | . | . | TRBJ1-2
CASSIDSLGGNEQFF | TGTGCCAGTAGTATAGATAGCTTAGGAGGCAACGAGCAGTTCTTC | TRBV19 | . | . | TRBJ2-1
CASSPTEGVNSPLHF | TGTGCCAGCAGCCCCACAGAAGGGGTTAATTCACCCCTCCACTTT | TRBV9 | . | . | TRBJ1-6
CASSDPGGGSTDTQYF | TGTGCCAGCAGTGATCCAGGGGGCGGGAGCACAGATACGCAGTATTTT | TRBV25-1 | . | TRBD1 | TRBJ2-3
CASSLASQGLIGNTIYF | TGTGCCAGCAGCTTAGCTTCACAGGGTCTGATTGGAAACACCATATATTTT | TRBV7-6 | . | . | TRBJ1-3
CASSSGQVNTGELFF | TGTGCCAGCAGCAGCGGACAGGTGAACACCGGGGAGCTGTTTTTT | TRBV27 | . | TRBD1 | TRBJ2-2
CASNRDRASGNTIYF | TGTGCCAGCAATCGAGACAGGGCCTCTGGAAACACCATATATTTT | TRBV9 | . | TRBD1 | TRBJ1-3
CAISEPGLPYEQYF | TGTGCCATCAGTGAGCCGGGACTACCCTACGAGCAGTACTTC | TRBV10-3 | few | TRBD2 | TRBJ2-7